The text below deals with one T cell receptor (beta chain). The sample is drawn from a study of blood T cell repertoires in COVID-19. About the study: In each case, the material was cDNA or gDNA derived from T cells, B-cell-depleted T cells, or PBMCs.

Germline assignment: CDR1 MGHRA and CDR2 YSYEKL. The length of the CDR3 is 14 residues. Trimming took off 6 bases at V and 9 bases at J, with 18 bases between the two ends. All enrollees were roughly 18 to 89 years old and from roughly 22 US areas. Cohorts were assigned according to the clinical history that participants reported. Original analysis: Reference gene primer amplification gave estimated nucleated cell counts. Produced via immunoSEQ multiplex PCR; TCRdb's table is partial and in-frame only. D and trimming were read from the DNA, whereas the V and J calls and clone size are those reported in that table. The sample includes 150,000 to 200,000 clones, over 75% of them seen just once.

This clonotype originated in a human donor with acute COVID-19. The donor label of this sample is uncertain. The chain combines TRBV4-1 with TRBJ2-1; possibly TRBD1 for D (5 bases). Input material: PBMCs or T cells enriched from blood (not recorded which). This CDR3 reads CASRGLPKGPEQFF. The CDR3 DNA sequence: TGCGCCAGCAGGGGTCTGCCAAAGGGGCCTGAGCAGTTCTTC.